Listed here are 5 T cell receptor beta chains from one sample, sequenced in a study of OX40 agonist ivuxolimab in advanced cancers. The method was immunoSEQ multiplex PCR; TCRdb's version includes in-frame clones alone and lacks a portion of them. Counted here are about 35,000 clones, 92% occurring once; the ten biggest clones make up about 33%. The source was CD4+ or CD8+ T cells sorted from blood, collected in a trial of the OX40 agonist ivuxolimab. Source of these receptors: an adult with an advanced solid tumor such as melanoma, head and neck, liver or kidney cancer.

The rearrangement joins TRBV4-1 to TRBJ1-5; 7 nucleotides align to TRBD1. This CDR3 has 17 residues. Trimming cost V 0 bases and J 4 bases; bases outside gene matches: 9. The germline CDR1 and CDR2 sequences are MGHRA and YSYEKL. The CDR3 region is CASSQDFGTATNQPQHF. The CDR3, as DNA: TGCGCCAGCAGCCAAGATTTCGGGACAGCAACTAATCAGCCCCAGCATTTT.

V is TRBV11-2 and J is TRBJ2-5, with a possible D match to TRBD2 (6 bases). Looked up from germline, CDR1 is SGHAT and CDR2 is FQNNGV. The CDR3 sequence is 15 residues long. Deletions cut 0 bases from V and 4 bases from J, with 12 bases between. CDR3 DNA sequence: TGTGCCAGCAGCTTAGACCTCGGAGGGCCAGAGACCCAGTACTTC. It codes for CASSLDLGGPETQYF.

This chain uses TRBV4-3 with TRBJ1-4; possibly TRBD1 for D (6 bases). This CDR3 contains 15 residues. The V end was cut by 2 bases, the J end by 5 bases, with 12 bases between. The germline V gene encodes CDR1 LGHNA and CDR2 YSLEER. The CDR3 sequence: CASSQIDRSNEKLFF. The CDR3 DNA sequence: TGCGCCAGCAGCCAAATCGACAGGTCCAATGAAAAACTGTTTTTT.

J is TRBJ2-3 and V is TRBV5-6; D not resolved. Germline V gives CDR1 SGHDT, CDR2 YYEEEE. V lost 5 bases and J 6 bases, leaving 22 bases between the germline ends. The CDR3 is made up of 16 amino acids. CDR3 protein: CASRVGMGPFGDTQYF. The DNA for the CDR3 is TGTGCCAGCAGGGTCGGCATGGGTCCGTTTGGTGATACGCAGTATTTT.

This chain joins TRBV4-3 and TRBJ2-7; no definite D call. The CDR3 is made up of 16 amino acids. Germline V lookup: CDR1 LGHNA, CDR2 YSLEER. Deletions cut 0 bases from V and 1 base from J, with 13 bases between. The CDR3 DNA is TGCGCCAGCAGCCAAGATAACTGGGGTACGTCCTACGAGCAGTACTTC. Translating it yields CASSQDNWGTSYEQYF.